This TCR beta chain was identified in a study of blood T cell repertoires in COVID-19. The wider study: Donors in the United States, Italy and Spain gave samples during acute or convalescent COVID-19. PBMCs, B-cell-depleted T cells, or T cells were the source of the cDNA or gDNA that made up the material.

Trimming cost V 4 bases and J 7 bases; bases outside gene matches: 3. The germline gives CDR1 LGHDT, CDR2 YNNKEL (reference sequence). The CDR3 has 13 amino acids. Authors' processing steps: Estimates of nucleated cell counts were drawn from the amplification of reference gene primers. The repertoire was sequenced with immunoSEQ multiplex PCR; TCRdb's copy has only in-frame clones and lacks some. V and J calls and clone size are as listed in that table; D and trimming were resolved from the DNA. The sample has around 50,000 clones, 86% seen once. V is TRBV3-1 (or the pseudogene TRBV3-2) and J is TRBJ2-1; 8 nucleotides match TRBD2. This TCR derives from a human donor in a cohort sampled during active COVID-19. Sequencing used peripheral blood. The CDR3 DNA is TGTGCCAGCAGCCCCTCGGGGGGGAATGAGCAGTTCTTC. Its protein is CASSPSGGNEQFF.